One T cell receptor beta chain is described in this entry. The antigen is undetermined. These data are taken from a study of stem cell transplantation in POMP-related autoinflammatory disease. Looking at the study overall: The study hypothesized thymoproteasome defects skew the TRB repertoire via impaired CD8+ selection. Regarding the study as a whole: Across all analyzed T-cell subsets, patients with PRAID tended toward reduced diversity and increased clonality. Unique TRB V-J gene pairings were limited in number in patients with PRAID.

There are 16 residues in the CDR3. The germline V gene encodes CDR1 KGHSH and CDR2 LQKENI. The junction had 8 bases not matched to a gene; V was cut back by 3 bases and J by 2 bases. Assay: immunoSEQ multiplex PCR; the TCRdb copy retains only in-frame clones and omits some. This sample has tens of thousands of clones, with 75% to 85% found just once. The sequencing used CD4+ T cells from PBMCs, collected before stem cell transplantation. The receptor comes from a human donor with POMP-related autoinflammation and immune dysregulation (PRAID). The chain recombines TRBV18 with TRBJ2-5; the match to TRBD1 covers 8 bases. CDR3 coding DNA: TGTGCCAGCTCACCCCTGACAGGGGCGGCACAAGAGACCCAGTACTTC. This encodes CASSPLTGAAQETQYF.